Sequencing of this T cell receptor (beta chain) was carried out in a study of human T cells and chemical hapten exposure (dated by TCRdb to the early 2020s). Notes on the research overall: For sensitization, 2% DPC in acetone was applied to a roughly 2 cm by roughly 2 cm area of upper inner arm skin. Patient blood was sampled pre-sensitization (week 0) and at 2, 6 and about 24 weeks after DPC sensitization. For TCR sequencing, blood came from over 25 alopecia patients at anywhere from one to four time points (pre-sensitization, 2, 6 and 24 weeks). The study tracked peripheral blood TCR repertoire changes in vivo during primary and secondary sensitization to the hapten diphenylcyclopropenone (DPC) in alopecia patients. Throughout the roughly 25-week study period, patients were also given weekly therapeutic DPC doses on the scalp. Patch testing was performed on the upper back with Finn chambers containing 0.01% DPC, and the patch tests were scored after 6 days according to International Contact Dermatitis Research Group standards. The libraries were sequenced as a pool, and the TCR yield per sample differed mostly because of small variations in library volumes within the pool. Most of the patients in the cohort were female, and the cohort covered alopecia areata with under or over 50% scalp involvement, alopecia totalis and alopecia universalis. Points the paper makes about the study in general: Repeated subsampling changed both the strength of the expansion versus patch-test correlation and the threshold at which the correlation became significant. DPC sensitization did not change the number of TCRs with a frequency above 1 in 1000, and there was no evidence of changes in global repertoire structure. Because all patients had alopecia, a presumed autoimmune disease, the immune response of the patients might differ from that of healthy individuals. Expanded TCRs formed significantly more large CDR3 similarity clusters than pre-sensitization or healthy control sets, consistent with antigen-driven responses. A positive correlation was found between the number of PT1 expanded TCRs and patch test score, with significance reached at thresholds 8, 16 and 32 but not 4.

The time point label on this specimen signifies: pre-sensitization, week 0. Explained via the paper, the treatment or condition label denotes: therapeutic diphenylcyclopropenone sensitization with weekly scalp DPC. Blood at each patch-test visit was drawn before the patch test was applied. Patients were considered eligible if aged 18 to 70, diagnosed with alopecia and deemed suitable for DPC therapy, and patients were excluded if pregnant. Total RNA was extracted from unfractionated whole blood that had been collected in Tempus Blood RNA tubes. The library was obtained by RACE. Instrument on record: NextSeq 500. Library preparation attached unique molecular identifiers to individual cDNA molecules for quantitative, reproducible TCR counting. Each blood RNA sample was used to sequence both TCR alpha and TCR beta chains. The authors' analysis ran thus. A median of approximately 96,000 TCRs per sample was observed, with a range of about 20,000 to 690,600. V, J and CDR3 annotation of the TCR reads was performed with the Decombinator software suite. For the PS versus PT1 abundance plots, all samples were subsampled to the same number of TCRs (28,000). Expanded TCRs were defined as absent before sensitization and observed at least eight times at the 2-week time point. Using fastp trimming at Q25 and MiXCR clonotype assembly, TCRdb reanalyzed the public sequencing data and kept in-frame beta chains. Each entry merges the rows of one CDR3 protein and shows their most common DNA and genes. What appears here as the V and J calls and clone size reflects TCRdb's work, not the paper's. The sample table lists more than 80,000 distinct CDR3 sequences, roughly 10% of them with a count of one. Around 3.1% of the sample is in the top ten clones.

The CDR3 numbers 15 residues from cysteine through phenylalanine. Only the CDR3 portion is preserved as DNA: 45 bases, with reading frame beginning at the first base. Trimming at the junction amounts to 3 bases on V and 7 bases on J, and the germline ends lie 18 bases apart. The germline V gene encodes CDR1 DFQATT and CDR2 SNEGSKA (reference sequence). This clonotype was detected only a few times. Which antigen it targets is not known. Within one base of it there is no much larger clone, and no base qualities were kept. This sequence uses TRBV20-1 and TRBJ1-4; the D gene remains uncertain. The TCR was taken from a woman aged 55-70 years with alopecia areata. Some clones in this sample may be carry-over from other donors' samples. The sample was whole blood, taken in connection with sensitization to the hapten diphenylcyclopropenone (DPC). The DNA sequence is given as TGCAGTGCTAGTTTCGAGGATAACCTGGGTGAAAAACTGTTTTTT. It translates to CSASFEDNLGEKLFF.